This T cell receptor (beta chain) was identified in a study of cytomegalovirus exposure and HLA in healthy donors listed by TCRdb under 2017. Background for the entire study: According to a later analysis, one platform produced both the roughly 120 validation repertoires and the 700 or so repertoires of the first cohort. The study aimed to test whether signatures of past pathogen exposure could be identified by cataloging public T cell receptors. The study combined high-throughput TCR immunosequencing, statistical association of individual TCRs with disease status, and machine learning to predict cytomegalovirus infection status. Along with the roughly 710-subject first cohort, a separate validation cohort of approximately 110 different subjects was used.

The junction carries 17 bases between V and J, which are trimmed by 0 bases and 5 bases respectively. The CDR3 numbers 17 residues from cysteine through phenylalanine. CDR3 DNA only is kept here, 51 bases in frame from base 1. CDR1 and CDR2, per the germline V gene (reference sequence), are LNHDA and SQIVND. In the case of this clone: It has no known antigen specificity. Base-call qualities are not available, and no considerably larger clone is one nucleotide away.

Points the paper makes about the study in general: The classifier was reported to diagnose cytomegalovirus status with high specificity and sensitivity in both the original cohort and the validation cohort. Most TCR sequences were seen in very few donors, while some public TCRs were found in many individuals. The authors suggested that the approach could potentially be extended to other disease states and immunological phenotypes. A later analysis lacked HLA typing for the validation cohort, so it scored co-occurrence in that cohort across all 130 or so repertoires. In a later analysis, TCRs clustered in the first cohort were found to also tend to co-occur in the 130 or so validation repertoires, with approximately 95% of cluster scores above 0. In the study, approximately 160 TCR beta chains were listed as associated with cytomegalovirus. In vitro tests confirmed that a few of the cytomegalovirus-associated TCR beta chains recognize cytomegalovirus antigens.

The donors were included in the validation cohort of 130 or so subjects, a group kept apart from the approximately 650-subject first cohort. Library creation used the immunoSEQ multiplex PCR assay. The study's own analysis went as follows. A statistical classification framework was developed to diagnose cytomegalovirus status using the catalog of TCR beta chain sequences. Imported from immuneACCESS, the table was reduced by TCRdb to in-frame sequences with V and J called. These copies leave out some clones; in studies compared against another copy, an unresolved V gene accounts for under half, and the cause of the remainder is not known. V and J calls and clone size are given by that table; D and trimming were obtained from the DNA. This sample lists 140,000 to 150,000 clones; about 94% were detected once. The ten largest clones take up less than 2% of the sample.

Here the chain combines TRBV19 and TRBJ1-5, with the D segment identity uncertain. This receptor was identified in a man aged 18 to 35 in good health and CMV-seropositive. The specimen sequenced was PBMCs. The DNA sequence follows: TGTGCCAGTAGTATAGATAACACAATCATGGGCGATCAGCCCCAGCATTTT. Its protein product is CASSIDNTIMGDQPQHF.